This TCR beta chain was documented in a study of T cell repertoires in cytomegalovirus infection. Study-wide context: CMV epitopes used comprised recently identified HLA-C-restricted ones and well-studied HLA-B-restricted ones.

Concerning this clonotype: The antigen is not known. A read error may produce the germline difference seen at one junction end.

TCRdb itself ran the reads through MiXCR, one entry per CDR3 protein. The data show fewer than 1,000,000 distinct CDR3 sequences, roughly a third seen once. CDR1 and CDR2 (germline): MNHNY, SVGAGI (reference sequence). The CDR3 runs to 15 residues. Sequenced material: cultured CD8+ T cells from PBMCs, taken from culture after CMV antigen stimulation. This sequence was found in a human donor in good health (CMV status not recorded). Some clones in this sample may be carry-over from other donors' samples. This chain links TRBV6-6 with TRBJ1-5; 9 positions match TRBD1. The DNA of the CDR3 is TGTGCCAACAGTGGCGGGACAGGGTTCGGTCAGCCCCAGCATTTT. Protein product: CANSGGTGFGQPQHF.